This T cell receptor beta chain came from a study of OX40 agonist ivuxolimab in advanced cancers. The overall study: A mean age of roughly 60 years, range about 20 to 85, was recorded, and around 85% were male. Past anti-PD-1, anti-PD-L1 or anti-CTLA-4 therapy was accepted, and roughly 40% had received some.

A few counts support this clone. The data were produced by immunoSEQ multiplex PCR, yet TCRdb's version contains in-frame clones alone and is incomplete. The sample has some 48,000 clones, approximately 78% seen once. On cycle 4 day 1 and cycle 7 day 1, as well as at baseline, blood was sampled. The CDR3 loop spans 16 amino acids. Germline CDR1 reads LNHDA; CDR2 reads SQIVND (reference sequence). The V gene end was trimmed by 4 bases and the J gene end by 3 bases; junction bases not matched to a gene: 10. This chain joins TRBV19 and TRBJ2-7; TRBD1 aligns across 9 bases. Sequencing used CD4+ or CD8+ T cells sorted from blood, obtained in a trial of the OX40 agonist ivuxolimab. This clonotype originated in an adult with an advanced solid tumor such as melanoma, head and neck, liver or kidney cancer. Written as DNA, the CDR3 is TGTGCCAGTAGTACCGAAACAGGGGGCGTGAACTACGAGCAGTACTTC. It encodes CASSTETGGVNYEQYF. Using reference TRBV19 and TRBJ2-7 for the parts outside the CDR3, the full variable domain is DGGITQSPKYLFRKEGQNVTLSCEQNLNHDAMYWYRQDPGQGLRLIYYSQIVNDFQKGDIAEGYSVSREKKESFPLTVTSAQKNPTAFYLCASSTETGGVNYEQYFGPGTRLTVT.